A selection of T cell receptor beta chains follows, all from one sample in a study of blood T cell repertoires in COVID-19. Only in-frame clones appear in the TCRdb table, and some are missing; sequencing was by immunoSEQ multiplex PCR. Of about 43,000 clones in the sample, just over 85% were seen once. The sample consisted of peripheral blood. All receptors derive from a man aged 60 to 69 with active COVID-19. CDR3s include the opening cysteine and the closing phenylalanine or tryptophan. The order of the fields is V gene, J gene, CDR3 protein.

V: TRBV11-2
J: TRBJ2-7
CDR3: CASSLGTTGIYEQYF

V: TRBV5-4
J: TRBJ1-1
CDR3: CASSGGRKNTEAFF

V: TRBV2
J: TRBJ2-7
CDR3: CASSVQEFHEQYF

V: TRBV4-1
J: TRBJ1-6
CDR3: CASSPLRGVNSPLHF

V: TRBV3-1/TRBV3-2
J: TRBJ2-1
CDR3: CASSQDHSSYNEQFF

V: TRBV10-3
J: TRBJ2-1
CDR3: CASIAGGGSYNEQFF

V: TRBV2
J: TRBJ2-2
CDR3: CASSEAQGATGELFF

V: TRBV29-1
J: TRBJ1-2
CDR3: CSVRGSNYGYTF

V: TRBV7-6
J: TRBJ2-1
CDR3: CASSPLGGGKWGNEQFF

V: TRBV2
J: TRBJ2-7
CDR3: CASSDWTESYEQYF